This TCR beta chain is drawn from a study of CD4 and CD8 cells across lung adenocarcinoma regions. TCRdb redid the calling of the PCR reads with MiXCR, one entry per CDR3 protein. The sample contains about 19,000 distinct CDR3 sequences, 50% of which appear only once. Germline CDR1 is MNHEY and CDR2 is SVGAGI. This CDR3 is built from 14 residues. A note on this clonotype: Compared with germline, one end of the junction differs, possibly owing to a read error.

Samples came from patients with localized non-small cell lung adenocarcinoma. This rearrangement joins TRBV6-5 to TRBJ2-3, with TRBD2 matching 9 bases. What was sequenced was CD8+ T cells from the margin of a lung tumor. The sequence came from a male donor with lung adenocarcinoma. The CD4 and CD8 labels of this study may be unreliable. CDR3 residues: CASRLAGERDTQYF. CDR3 DNA sequence: TGTGCCAGCAGATTAGCGGGAGAGCGAGATACCCAGTACTTT.